This is a list of T cell receptor beta chains from one sample in a study of blood T cell repertoires in COVID-19. TCRdb keeps only in-frame clones here, not all; method: immunoSEQ multiplex PCR. Of approximately 300,000 clones listed, approximately 85% are singletons. Sequencing was done on a sample of peripheral blood. The receptors were gathered from a human donor with COVID-19, enrolled during active disease. The donor label of this sample is uncertain. The CDR3 runs from the conserved cysteine through the conserved F or W. The D gene is left open where the match is weak.

D | J | V | length | CDR3
. | TRBJ2-6 | TRBV6-5 | 16 | CASSYSAGTGANVLTF
. | TRBJ1-2 | TRBV6-5 | 13 | CASSRQSHYGYTF
. | TRBJ2-7 | TRBV3-1/TRBV3-2 | 16 | CASSQEGAGSSYEQYF
TRBD2 | TRBJ2-7 | TRBV3-1/TRBV3-2 | 14 | CASRPLAGGGEQYF
. | TRBJ2-7 | TRBV28 | 14 | CASSYSGSAYEQYF
. | TRBJ1-4 | TRBV18 | 14 | CASSPRERSEKLFF
TRBD1 | TRBJ1-1 | TRBV18 | 13 | CASSPTGVRAAFF
TRBD2 | TRBJ2-3 | TRBV19 | 15 | CASSPGLAGTDTQYF
TRBD1 | TRBJ1-2 | TRBV28 | 14 | CASSTQTGGNGYTF
TRBD2 | TRBJ2-7 | TRBV5-1 | 15 | CASSISGVSSYEQYF
TRBD2 | TRBJ2-5 | TRBV7-2 | 15 | CASSLLRLAEETQYF
TRBD1 | TRBJ1-4 | TRBV19 | 17 | CASSGPRYRGDGEKLFF
. | TRBJ1-5 | TRBV10-3 | 18 | CAISEHRVGGRGNQPQHF
TRBD1 | TRBJ1-2 | TRBV27 | 18 | CATLFTGLGQGANYGYTF
. | TRBJ1-1 | TRBV18 | 14 | CASSPGPRAGEAFF
TRBD1 | TRBJ1-2 | TRBV5-1 | 15 | CASSPPGQGIYGYTF
. | TRBJ1-2 | TRBV19 | 14 | CASSMYTATEGYTF
. | TRBJ1-1 | TRBV18 | 13 | CASSSLQISEAFF
TRBD1 | TRBJ2-7 | TRBV6-5 | 15 | CASRGRAGQGYEQYF
. | TRBJ1-6 | TRBV11-1 | 15 | CASSFSAGPNSPLHF
TRBD1 | TRBJ1-5 | TRBV6-1 | 20 | CASSEGTGGPHQYSNQPQHF
. | TRBJ1-1 | TRBV14 | 15 | CASSQVGEESTEAFF
. | TRBJ1-5 | TRBV19 | 17 | CASSITPGGYSNQPQHF
TRBD2 | TRBJ2-1 | TRBV6-5 | 16 | CASSYLFSGKGNEQFF
TRBD2 | TRBJ2-7 | TRBV29-1 | 13 | CSVEVAGAREQYF
. | TRBJ2-7 | TRBV20-1 | 11 | CSAQGSYEQYF
TRBD1 | TRBJ1-2 | TRBV5-6 | 15 | CASSSGTGAGYGYTF
TRBD2 | TRBJ2-3 | TRBV27 | 20 | CASSPNLGTSGRNVEDTQYF
TRBD1 | TRBJ1-2 | TRBV6-4 | 16 | CASSAGTGSFRYGYTF
. | TRBJ1-5 | TRBV12-5 | 13 | CASGLGGTQPQHF
TRBD1 | TRBJ1-1 | TRBV29-1 | 14 | CSLWTGGDGTEAFF
. | TRBJ1-1 | TRBV12-3/TRBV12-4 | 11 | CASRDRLRASF
. | TRBJ2-5 | TRBV3-1/TRBV3-2 | 13 | CASSQNLRETQYF
. | TRBJ2-7 | TRBV19 | 13 | CASSIGQVNEQYF
. | TRBJ1-2 | TRBV7-9 | 14 | CASSPSGLADGYTF
TRBD1 | TRBJ2-7 | TRBV9 | 14 | CASSATGGSYEQYF
. | TRBJ2-1 | TRBV6-1 | 13 | CASSEGRVGEQFF
. | TRBJ1-1 | TRBV7-9 | 14 | CAGGRSGRDTEAFF
TRBD1 | TRBJ1-2 | TRBV5-1 | 17 | CASSLAETGGFVYGYTF
. | TRBJ2-2 | TRBV6-4 | 14 | CASSDPGRTGELFF
TRBD2 | TRBJ2-3 | TRBV19 | 14 | CATGLAGVESTQYF
. | TRBJ1-1 | TRBV25-1 | 11 | CASSDQAEAFF
TRBD2 | TRBJ2-2 | TRBV7-9 | 16 | CASSLRLAGNTGELFF
TRBD1 | TRBJ2-5 | TRBV28 | 14 | CASSPTGMQETQYF
. | TRBJ1-2 | TRBV30 | 13 | CAWSQAWYYGYTF
. | TRBJ1-5 | TRBV11-2 | 13 | CASSLRGEQPQHF
TRBD1 | TRBJ1-2 | TRBV5-1 | 13 | CASSDRVNYGYTF
. | TRBJ1-4 | TRBV5-1 | 14 | CASSLGRVNEKLFF
. | TRBJ1-5 | TRBV30 | 13 | CAWGGGGGQPQHF
. | TRBJ1-2 | TRBV11-2 | 13 | CASSPGQIYGYTF
. | TRBJ2-1 | TRBV7-2 | 14 | CASSLDGAYNEQFF
. | TRBJ1-6 | TRBV30 | 17 | CAWKGWGSSSYNSPLHF
TRBD1 | TRBJ1-2 | TRBV18 | 14 | CASSPRQGQDGYTF
TRBD2 | TRBJ2-1 | TRBV28 | 15 | CASTVRTSGRNEQFF
. | TRBJ1-3 | TRBV3-1/TRBV3-2 | 14 | CASSPDSWGNTIYF
. | TRBJ1-6 | TRBV30 | 17 | CAWSYTRGVGSNSPLHF
TRBD1 | TRBJ1-1 | TRBV28 | 16 | CASSSGTANTYTEAFF